A selection of T cell receptor beta chains follows, all from one sample in a study of T cell repertoires in cytomegalovirus infection. TCRdb ran MiXCR on the reads and lists one entry per CDR3 protein. The sample includes 310,000 or so distinct CDR3 sequences, about 9.1% seen only once; the top ten take approximately 2.4%. The sample comprised PBMCs. These receptors came from a human donor in good health (CMV status not recorded). Some clones in this sample may be carry-over from other donors' samples. CDR3s include the opening cysteine and the closing phenylalanine or tryptophan. D genes are given only for firm matches. Rows may omit the clone size; those that give it use once, few, many or a size class.

v_call,clone_size,d_call,j_call,cdr3_nt,cdr3_aa
TRBV7-9,many,.,TRBJ1-1,TGTGCCAGCAGCCGAGCGGGGGGACTACCGGCTTTCTTT,CASSRAGGLPAFF
TRBV7-2,medium-sized,.,TRBJ1-2,TGTGCCAGCAGCTCCAGCGGGGGATCCTATGGCTACACCTTC,CASSSSGGSYGYTF
TRBV6-6,many,TRBD1,TRBJ2-1,TGTGCCAGCAGTTACCTACAGGGGCCTAGGAATGAGCAGTTCTTC,CASSYLQGPRNEQFF
TRBV5-1,.,.,TRBJ2-2,TGCGCCAGCTCAAGTCGGGGGGCCACCGGGGAGCTGTTTTTT,CASSSRGATGELFF
TRBV20-1,many,.,TRBJ2-5,TGCAGTGCTAGTCTTCCCGACAGAACCCAAGAGACCCAGTACTTC,CSASLPDRTQETQYF
TRBV29-1,many,.,TRBJ1-1,TGCAGCGTTGAATCCGGGTCCACTGAAGCTTTCTTT,CSVESGSTEAFF
TRBV2,.,TRBD1,TRBJ2-5,TGTGCCAGCAGTCGAAGGGACAGGGGGCGAGAGACCCAGTACTTC,CASSRRDRGRETQYF
TRBV6-1,many,TRBD1,TRBJ1-1,TGTGCCAGCAGCCCGGGGACAGGGCTCACTGAAGCTTTCTTT,CASSPGTGLTEAFF
TRBV9,.,TRBD1,TRBJ2-1,TGTGCCAGCAGTGGGGACAGGGTGGTTGAGCAGTTCTTC,CASSGDRVVEQFF
TRBV5-6,many,.,TRBJ1-4,TGTGCCAGCAGCCCCCGGGCGGGGAATAATAAGGTGTTTTTT,CASSPRAGNNKVFF
TRBV6-6,many,.,TRBJ1-5,TGTGCCAGCAGCACGGTTAGCAATCAGCCCCAGCATTTT,CASSTVSNQPQHF
TRBV5-1,.,.,TRBJ2-3,TGCGCCAGCACTGCCTACCCTTCGGACTCCTCGGCGGATACGCAGTATTTT,CASTAYPSDSSADTQYF
TRBV28,many,.,TRBJ2-2,TGTGCCAGCAGCACAGTGAACACCGGGGAGCTGTTTTTT,CASSTVNTGELFF
TRBV20-1,few,TRBD2,TRBJ2-1,TGCAGTGCTAGAGATTTGCGGGGGAGCTACAATGAGCAGTTCTTC,CSARDLRGSYNEQFF
TRBV7-9,many,.,TRBJ2-5,TGTGCCAGCAGCCTACCTGAACGGCCGACCCAGTACTTC,CASSLPERPTQYF
TRBV12-3/TRBV12-4,many,.,TRBJ1-1,TGTGCCAGCAGTAAGGGATTGCTGGCTTTCTTT,CASSKGLLAFF
TRBV7-2,many,.,TRBJ2-5,TGTGCCAGCAGCAAGGGCCGACAAGAGACCCAGTACTTC,CASSKGRQETQYF
TRBV6-1,many,TRBD1,TRBJ1-2,TGTGCCAGCAGTTCGGACAGGGCCTATGGCTACACCTTC,CASSSDRAYGYTF
TRBV2,many,.,TRBJ2-2,TGTGCCAGCGGACGCGGGGCCGGGACCGGGGAGCTGTTTTTT,CASGRGAGTGELFF
TRBV7-2,many,TRBD1,TRBJ1-1,TGTGCCAGCAGCTTAGAAACGACAGGGGGTCCCAATGGGACTTTCTTT,CASSLETTGGPNGTFF
TRBV5-5,.,TRBD2,TRBJ2-7,TGTGCCAGCAGCTCGCCCGGGACTAGCGGATACGAGCAGTACTTC,CASSSPGTSGYEQYF
TRBV11-3,many,TRBD1,TRBJ1-6,TGTGCCAGCAGCATAGGGACAGAGTCACCCCTCCACTTT,CASSIGTESPLHF
TRBV7-2,many,TRBD2,TRBJ2-5,TGTGCCAGCAGCCCCGGGGAAGCGGGGGGGCGGGAGACCCAGTACTTC,CASSPGEAGGRETQYF
TRBV5-6,once,TRBD1,TRBJ1-1,TGTGCCAGCAGCTTGGCCACAGGGGGCATAAACACTGAAGCTTTCTTT,CASSLATGGINTEAFF
TRBV7-9,many,.,TRBJ2-1,TGTGCCAGCAGCTTCAAACCCGACAACAATGAGCAGTTCTTC,CASSFKPDNNEQFF
TRBV7-3,many,.,TRBJ2-1,TGTGCCAGCAGCGCTGAGCTCTGGGGAGCGCCCAGCTCCTACAATGAGCAGTTCTTC,CASSAELWGAPSSYNEQFF
TRBV28,many,.,TRBJ1-2,TGTGCCAGCAGTTGGGTAGGGGCTAACTATGGCTACACCTTC,CASSWVGANYGYTF
TRBV28,many,.,TRBJ1-1,TGTGCCAGCACGGGACGGGACACTGAAGCTTTCTTT,CASTGRDTEAFF
TRBV11-3,few,.,TRBJ1-4,TGTGCCAGCAGCGCCGGGACAAAGGAAAAACTGTTTTTT,CASSAGTKEKLFF
TRBV20-1,many,.,TRBJ2-1,TGCAGCGTCCGGGTAATCAATGAGCAGTTCTTC,CSVRVINEQFF
TRBV7-9,.,.,TRBJ2-7,TGTGCCAGCAGCTTAGTTTCCGGACATTCGGGCGAGCAGTACTTC,CASSLVSGHSGEQYF
TRBV6-6,.,.,TRBJ1-1,TGTGCCAGCAGTTACATGGTCACTGAAGCTTTCTTT,CASSYMVTEAFF
TRBV20-1,.,.,TRBJ1-6,TGCAGTGCTAGAGTTGGGGGGGCGGTTAGTTCACCCCTCCACTTT,CSARVGGAVSSPLHF
TRBV29-1,few,TRBD1,TRBJ2-5,TGCAGCGCCGAAGTCCGGGACAGGGTCGGGGCAGAGACCCAGTACTTC,CSAEVRDRVGAETQYF
TRBV12-3/TRBV12-4,many,.,TRBJ1-2,TGTGCCAGCAGTTTAAAGGGGCGGAACTATGGCTACACCTTC,CASSLKGRNYGYTF
TRBV20-1,many,.,TRBJ2-2,TGCAGTGCTAGCGATGGGCGTCGTCATACCGGGGAGCTGTTTTTT,CSASDGRRHTGELFF
TRBV6-2/TRBV6-3,many,.,TRBJ2-1,TGTGCCAGCAGTTACCAGCAGGGTTTTGAGCAGTTCTTC,CASSYQQGFEQFF
TRBV5-4,many,.,TRBJ2-2,TGTGCCAGCAGTAGGACAGCCAGCGCCGACACCGGGGAGCTGTTTTTT,CASSRTASADTGELFF
TRBV6-6,many,.,TRBJ2-3,TGTGCCAGCAGTTACCCTGCCGGACGGTTGGGAACTAGCACAGATACGCAGTATTTT,CASSYPAGRLGTSTDTQYF
TRBV3-1,many,.,TRBJ2-2,TGTGCCAGCAGCCAAGTGTCCAGGGGAGACACCGGGGAGCTGTTTTTT,CASSQVSRGDTGELFF
TRBV7-8,many,.,TRBJ1-5,TGTGCCAGCAGCTGGACATCGGATTCAGGCAATCAGCCCCAGCATTTT,CASSWTSDSGNQPQHF
TRBV6-4,many,.,TRBJ2-3,TGTGCCAGCAGTGACTTGGGGGGGGGCCATACAGATACGCAGTATTTT,CASSDLGGGHTDTQYF
TRBV3-1,many,TRBD1,TRBJ2-5,TGTGCCAGCAGCCAGGGACGGGACAGCCCCCGGGAGACCCAGTACTTC,CASSQGRDSPRETQYF
TRBV20-1,many,TRBD2,TRBJ2-4,TGCAGTGCTAGAGAAGGAGCGGGGGGCACCAAAAACATTCAGTACTTC,CSAREGAGGTKNIQYF
TRBV18,many,.,TRBJ2-4,TGTGCCAGCTCAGGAGGGGGCGAGTTTGGAGTATTC,CASSGGGEFGVF
TRBV7-2,many,TRBD1,TRBJ1-2,TGTGCCAGCAGCTTTGCACCCAACAGGGGGCCCCATGGCTACACCTTC,CASSFAPNRGPHGYTF
TRBV20-1,many,.,TRBJ2-7,TGCAGTGCTAGGGCTACAACCTCCTACGAGCAGTACTTC,CSARATTSYEQYF
TRBV19,few,.,TRBJ2-1,TGTGCCAGTAGTACGAACACCCCCCTCAGGGAGCAGTTCTTC,CASSTNTPLREQFF
TRBV7-7,.,.,TRBJ2-1,TGTGCTAGCAGCTTATCTCCGATTGGTGACAATGAGCAGTTCTTC,CASSLSPIGDNEQFF
TRBV20-1,.,TRBD1,TRBJ1-2,TGCAGTGCTAGACAGGGGGCTGAAGCCCCTGGCTACACCTTC,CSARQGAEAPGYTF
TRBV6-6,.,.,TRBJ2-7,TGTGCCAGCAGTTACTCGGGGACCCACTACGAGCAGTACTTC,CASSYSGTHYEQYF
TRBV18,.,.,TRBJ2-2,TGTGCCAGCTCACCACCGGGCGTCAGAGCGAACACCGGGGAGCTGTTTTTT,CASSPPGVRANTGELFF
TRBV20-1,few,TRBD2,TRBJ2-5,TGCAGTGCTGATGAGGGACTAGCGGGGGTGGCCCAGTACTTC,CSADEGLAGVAQYF
TRBV7-2,many,.,TRBJ1-2,TGTGCCAGCAGCTTAGGGAGGGGACAATATGGCTACACCTTC,CASSLGRGQYGYTF
TRBV23-1,few,TRBD2,TRBJ2-7,TGCGCCAGCAGTCACGAGGGACTAGCGGGGGTCTGGTGCGAGCAGTACTTC,CASSHEGLAGVWCEQYF
TRBV20-1,.,TRBD2,TRBJ2-3,TGCAGTGCTAGAGCGGGACTAGCGGGAACAGATACGCAGTATTTT,CSARAGLAGTDTQYF
TRBV6-2/TRBV6-3,many,.,TRBJ2-5,TGTGCCAGCAGTTGGGGCAGAGCACAAGAGACCCAGTACTTC,CASSWGRAQETQYF